This TCR beta chain originates from a study of T cells in localized non-small cell lung cancer. Study conclusions and caveats: Higher blood T cell density went with longer overall survival. Of the tissues analyzed, uninvolved adjacent lung showed maximal T cell clonality, greater than tumor. Sequencing was restricted to one tumor region; therefore, heterogeneity remains possible. The study detected a median roughly 50 of the top 100 tumor clones in adjacent lung.

CDR3 length: 13 amino acids. V dropped 5 bases and J dropped 5 bases, with 10 bases sitting between them. Germline V gene data show CDR1 as SGHRS and CDR2 as YFSETQ. The table came from immunoSEQ multiplex PCR; TCRdb's copy has only in-frame clones and leaves some out. The profile shows about 24,000 clones, roughly 87% of them singletons. Of note for this clone: The antigen is unknown.

The receptor's source is a male donor at least 60 years old with stage I squamous cell lung carcinoma. The sequences come from peripheral blood, collected before any cancer treatment. This chain uses TRBV5-1 with TRBJ1-4; D is ambiguous. As DNA, the CDR3 is TGCGCCAGCAGATGGGATACGAATGAAAAACTGTTTTTT. Translation: CASRWDTNEKLFF.